This T cell receptor beta chain derives from a study of T cell responses to AZD1222 COVID-19 vaccine (dated by TCRdb to the early 2020s). About the full investigation: TCR sequencing was performed for fewer than 250 trial participants, of whom about 210 were given two doses of AZD1222 and around 26 were given two doses of MenACWY control vaccine. Trial participants were enrolled by age into 18-55, 56-69 and 70-plus year subgroups, with around 150, 28 and 57 TCR-sequenced participants respectively. The investigation overall reported the following: Because no samples from the day 14 peak response were available, repertoires could be characterized only after the peak T cell response. Participants were mostly white British, with more females than males. The authors suggested clonal diversity may have been underestimated. Vaccine-associated CD4 TCRs spanned the whole spike protein, with dominant responses in regions 160-218 and 743-854. After two AZD1222 doses, both the breadth and the depth of spike-specific TCRs were significantly higher than at day 0 and than in MenACWY recipients. Nearly half of unique spike-specific TCRs reportedly recognized epitopes outside regions mutated in the B.1.351 and B.1.1.7 variants. Only five to seven AZD1222 recipients were SARS-CoV-2 seropositive at baseline, limiting conclusions about previously exposed vaccinees. In the small 56-69-year group, the increase in depth fell short of significance, most likely because of low power.

Of note for this clone: Which antigen it targets is not known. No qualities accompany the bases; no much larger clone lies one base away.

CDR1 and CDR2 are drawn from the germline V gene (reference sequence): LGHDT, YNNKEL. Inclusive of the bounding cysteine and phenylalanine, the CDR3 is 15 residues long. Only CDR3 DNA remains: 45 bases, in frame from the first base. V and J lose 1 base and 4 bases, and a span of 13 bases separates them. The time point label corresponds to: about 28 days (+/-7) after the second vaccine dose. AZD1222 recipients given second doses at about 4 weeks or at about 12 weeks were pooled, since spike-specific TCR depth and breadth were not found to differ between the two schedules. Vaccinee samples came from UK trials COV001 and COV002, including a single-blind randomized controlled phase 2/3 trial of AZD1222 (ChAdOx1 nCoV-19) in healthy adults. For TCRbeta chain sequencing, PBMC samples from trial participants were taken at day 0 and at day 28 after the second dose. The CDR3 regions of human TCRbeta chains were analyzed by immunosequencing. The authors' analysis ran thus. Repertoire TCRs were checked for matches against a reference library of SARS-CoV-2-specific TCRs that had been generated using the MIRA antigen-specificity platform. Breadth was defined as the fraction of unique TCRs that were SARS-CoV-2-associated, and depth was defined as the fraction of total T cells that were SARS-CoV-2-associated. Using the MIRA data, every spike-specific TCR was mapped to the spike region that the TCR reacted to and assigned to either a CD4 or a CD8 class. Log10-transformed breadth and depth values were compared by one-way ANOVA with Sidak's multiple comparisons tests. Held by TCRdb, this immuneACCESS table contains in-frame sequences only and omits some clones. Under half of the omission traces to an unresolved V gene where checked; the cause of the rest is unknown. The V and J calls and clone size are taken from that table; D and trimming were inferred from the DNA. The sample table holds about 100,000 clones, of which over 75% were seen once. Together, the top ten hold about 10% of the sample.

The input for sequencing was peripheral blood, taken 28 days after the second AZD1222 dose. The source of this sequence is an adult who received the AZD1222 COVID-19 vaccine. In this chain, TRBV3-1 (or the pseudogene TRBV3-2) is recombined with TRBJ1-2; the D gene identity is not certain. The CDR3 reads CASSQGPVPGYGYTF. The sequenced DNA: TGTGCCAGCAGCCAAGGCCCGGTGCCTGGCTATGGCTACACCTTC.